The 11 T cell receptor beta chains in this list originate from one sample, sequenced in a study of T-cell memory formation after mild COVID-19. TCRdb independently ran MiXCR on the 5' RACE reads; one entry per CDR3 protein. This sample has approximately 300,000 distinct CDR3 sequences, with approximately 8.4% found just once. The sample was PBMCs or a T cell subset sorted from them (not recorded which). All receptors derive from a man between 18 and 35 years old who had mild COVID-19 (a few samples of this study predate the infection). Cell type and time point are not known.

This clonotype appeared many times. The chain combines TRBV19 with TRBJ1-1, with unresolved D. This CDR3 is 15 amino acids long. Trimming stripped 0 bases from V and 0 bases from J, with 8 bases between. Germline-derived CDR1 and CDR2 are LNHDA and SQIVND (reference sequence). In nucleotides, the CDR3 is TGTGCCAGTAGTATAGATTGGCTGATGAACACTGAAGCTTTCTTT. This encodes CASSIDWLMNTEAFF.

V and J are TRBV7-2 and TRBJ2-3; 12 positions match TRBD2. This CDR3 comprises 17 residues. Germline CDR1 is SGHTA and CDR2 is FQGNSA. V gave up 3 bases and J gave up 4 bases; unmatched junction bases: 8. The CDR3 sequence: CASSFQILAGGADTQYF. CDR3 coding DNA: TGTGCCAGCAGCTTTCAAATCCTAGCGGGGGGGGCAGATACGCAGTATTTT.

In its sample, this clonotype was seen many times. The chain has TRBV28 and TRBJ2-1, with TRBD2 as a possible D gene (6 bases). The CDR3 spans 14 residues. Germline loops: CDR1 MDHEN, CDR2 SYDVKM. Trimming left V 7 bases short and J 3 bases short, with 13 bases between. The CDR3 region has the DNA TGTGCCAGCACCATGACTAGATTCTACAATGAGCAGTTCTTC. This sequence encodes CASTMTRFYNEQFF.

The chain combines TRBV27 with TRBJ2-5; 9 nucleotides line up with TRBD1. This CDR3 comprises 15 residues. From germline, CDR1 is MNHEY and CDR2 SMNVEV (reference sequence). V dropped 6 bases and J dropped 5; count of bases not matched to a gene: 10. DNA of the CDR3: TGTGCCAGCAGCAACCCTGGACAGGGGATCGAGACCCAGTACTTC. It translates to CASSNPGQGIETQYF.

This clonotype was seen a handful of times. This chain connects TRBV7-2 to TRBJ2-5, with D unresolved. The CDR3 contains 13 residues. CDR1 SGHTA and CDR2 FQGNSA come from the germline V gene. The germline V and J ends were trimmed by 6 bases and 4 bases, with 12 bases remaining between them. The CDR3: CASSRKSGETQYF. CDR3 sequence (DNA): TGTGCCAGCAGTCGGAAGAGTGGAGAGACCCAGTACTTC.

This clonotype has a count of ten or more. The chain carries TRBV5-1 and TRBJ2-5, with TRBD2 matching over 7 bases. Germline lookup yields CDR1 SGHRS and CDR2 YFSETQ. Trimming took 5 bases from V and 0 from J; bases not matched to a gene: 4. The CDR3 length is 14 residues. CDR3 DNA: TGCGCCAGCAGAAGCGGGGCAAACCAAGAGACCCAGTACTTC. It codes for CASRSGANQETQYF.

This rearrangement joins TRBV10-3 to TRBJ2-3, with 13 nucleotides matching TRBD2. The CDR3 is made up of 17 amino acids. J was trimmed by 3 bases and V by 4 bases; bases with no gene match: 7. Germline CDR1 ENHRY, CDR2 SYGVKD. DNA for the CDR3: TGTGCCATCAGTGGAGGACTAGCGGGGGAGAGGACAGATACGCAGTATTTT. Protein product: CAISGGLAGERTDTQYF.

This clonotype was counted between two and nine times. The chain carries TRBV7-9 and TRBJ1-2; unclear D gene. The CDR3 is 15 residues long. V was pared by 1 base and J by 4 bases, with 13 bases between. In germline, CDR1 is SEHNR, CDR2 FQNEAQ (reference sequence). The CDR3 sequence is CASSLGGIPPYGYTF. In DNA, the CDR3 is TGTGCCAGCAGCTTAGGAGGGATACCCCCCTATGGCTACACCTTC. The variable domain in full, completed from reference TRBV7-9 and TRBJ1-2, reads DTGVSQNPRHKITKRGQNVTFRCDPISEHNRLYWYRQTLGQGPEFLTYFQNEAQLEKSRLLSDRFSAERPKGSFSTLEIQRTEQGDSAMYLCASSLGGIPPYGYTFGSGTRLTVV.

This clonotype was observed a handful of times. CDR3 residues: CSARDDRGVREQYV. CDR3 nucleotide sequence: TGCAGTGCTAGGGACGACAGGGGGGTTCGCGAGCAGTACGTC. This rearrangement joins TRBV20-1 to TRBJ2-7; 9 positions match TRBD1. Germline CDR1 is DFQATT and CDR2 is SNEGSKA (reference sequence). V lost 3 bases, J lost 6 bases, and 9 bases stayed unmatched. The CDR3 has 14 amino acids.

This clonotype came up many times. V gene TRBV25-1 combines with J gene TRBJ2-1, with TRBD1 as a possible D gene (6 bases). V was shortened by 4 bases and J by 0 bases, with 22 bases between the two germline ends. The germline V gene has CDR1 MGHDK and CDR2 SYGVNS. CDR3 length equals 19 residues. CDR3 coding DNA: TGTGCCAGCAGTGCTCCCAGGGGCCCTACCCCAGGCTCCTACAATGAGCAGTTCTTC. Protein: CASSAPRGPTPGSYNEQFF.

This clonotype was detected ten times or more. The chain employs TRBV7-9 and TRBJ2-3; D might be TRBD2 (6 bases). The germline gives CDR1 SEHNR, CDR2 FQNEAQ (reference sequence). The CDR3 is 16 amino acids. V was pared by 5 bases and J by 4 bases, with 19 bases between. DNA for the CDR3: TGTGCCAGCAGCGAACTAGGGCGGGGTCAGGCAGATACGCAGTATTTT. Translation gives CASSELGRGQADTQYF. The variable domain in full, with the rest retrieved from reference TRBV7-9 and TRBJ2-3, is DTGVSQNPRHKITKRGQNVTFRCDPISEHNRLYWYRQTLGQGPEFLTYFQNEAQLEKSRLLSDRFSAERPKGSFSTLEIQRTEQGDSAMYLCASSELGRGQADTQYFGPGTRLTVL.